This TCR beta chain was sequenced during a study of T cell repertoires in cytomegalovirus infection. Overall study context: Matching HLA type and CMV infection were both indicated by public TCR beta signatures. Study-wide results and caveats: Across the ex vivo response, the dominant clonotypes were HLA-C-restricted CMV-specific TCR beta clonotypes.

TCRdb re-derived calls from the reads in MiXCR, one entry per CDR3 protein. The data hold approximately 240,000 distinct CDR3 sequences, with 12% observed a single time. This clonotype was counted many times. The antigen remains unidentified. V trimming: 3 bases; J trimming: 5 bases; junction bases outside the gene matches: 0. Germline V gives CDR1 DFQATT, CDR2 SNEGSKA (reference sequence). The CDR3 is 13 amino acids. The source material was PBMCs. The chain is built from TRBV20-1 and TRBJ2-2, with 10 positions matching TRBD1. This TCR was recovered from a human donor in good health (CMV status not recorded). Some clones in this sample may be carry-over from other donors' samples. CDR3 bases: TGCAGTGCTAGGGACAGGGGGACCGGGGAGCTGTTTTTT. It yields the protein CSARDRGTGELFF.